The sequence of this TCR beta chain was determined in a study of identical twins. The study's findings and limits: Some out-of-frame alpha sequences were shared by twins, and these showed excess low generation probability.

Unique molecular identifiers were present on the cDNA, which also gained a universal primer site by template switching. TCRdb called the 5' RACE reads again in MiXCR, with one record for every CDR3 protein. The data hold 300,000 to 400,000 distinct CDR3 sequences, with roughly 12% observed a single time. A few counts support this clonotype. Its target is not known. The CDR3 contains 15 residues. These same data were also listed under a study on yellow fever vaccine responses in identical twins.

The origin of this receptor is a woman between 18 and 29 years old in good health. Sequenced material: CD8+ T cells sorted from blood. The gene calls are TRBV21-1 and TRBJ2-3; the listed D gene, TRBD1, was not tested against the DNA. TRBV21-1 is a pseudogene locus. The CDR3 sequence is CAIKQSGRSTDTQYF. The CDR3 DNA sequence: TGTGCCATCAAGCAATCGGGACGTAGCACAGATACGCAGTATTTT.